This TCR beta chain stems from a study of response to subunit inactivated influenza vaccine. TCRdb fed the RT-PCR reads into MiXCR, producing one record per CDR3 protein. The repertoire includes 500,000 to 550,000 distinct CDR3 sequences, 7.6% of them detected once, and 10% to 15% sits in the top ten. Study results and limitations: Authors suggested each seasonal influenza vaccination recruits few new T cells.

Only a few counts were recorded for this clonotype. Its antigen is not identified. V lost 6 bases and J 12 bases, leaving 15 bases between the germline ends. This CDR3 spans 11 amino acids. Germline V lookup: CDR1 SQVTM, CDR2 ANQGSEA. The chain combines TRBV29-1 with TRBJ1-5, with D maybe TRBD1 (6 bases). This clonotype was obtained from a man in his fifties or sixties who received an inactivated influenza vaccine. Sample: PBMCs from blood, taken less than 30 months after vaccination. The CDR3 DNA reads TGCAGCGTAGCCCTACAGGGCCTCCAGCATTTT. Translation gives CSVALQGLQHF.